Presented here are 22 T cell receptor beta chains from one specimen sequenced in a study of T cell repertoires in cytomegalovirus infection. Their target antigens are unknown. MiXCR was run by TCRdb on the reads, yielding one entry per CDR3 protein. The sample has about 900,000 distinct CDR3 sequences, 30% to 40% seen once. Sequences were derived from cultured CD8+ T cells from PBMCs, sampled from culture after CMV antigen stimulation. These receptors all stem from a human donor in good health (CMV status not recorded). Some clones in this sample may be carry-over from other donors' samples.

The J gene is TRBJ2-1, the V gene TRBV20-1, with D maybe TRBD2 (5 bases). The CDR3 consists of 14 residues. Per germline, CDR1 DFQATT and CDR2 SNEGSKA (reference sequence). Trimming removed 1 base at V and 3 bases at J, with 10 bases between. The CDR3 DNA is TGCAGTGCTAGAGGGACTTTCAACTACAATGAGCAGTTCTTC. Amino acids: CSARGTFNYNEQFF.

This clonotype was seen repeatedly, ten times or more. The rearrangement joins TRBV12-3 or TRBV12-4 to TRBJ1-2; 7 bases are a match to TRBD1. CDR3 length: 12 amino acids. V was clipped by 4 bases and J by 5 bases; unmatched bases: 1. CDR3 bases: TGTGCCAGCAGTTCGACAGGGTATGGCTACACCTTC. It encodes CASSSTGYGYTF.

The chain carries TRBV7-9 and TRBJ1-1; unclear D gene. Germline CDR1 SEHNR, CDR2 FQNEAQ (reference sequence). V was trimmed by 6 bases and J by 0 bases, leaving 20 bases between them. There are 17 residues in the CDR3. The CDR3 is CASSPSKMGRMNTEAFF. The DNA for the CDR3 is TGTGCCAGCAGTCCATCCAAGATGGGGAGGATGAACACTGAAGCTTTCTTT.

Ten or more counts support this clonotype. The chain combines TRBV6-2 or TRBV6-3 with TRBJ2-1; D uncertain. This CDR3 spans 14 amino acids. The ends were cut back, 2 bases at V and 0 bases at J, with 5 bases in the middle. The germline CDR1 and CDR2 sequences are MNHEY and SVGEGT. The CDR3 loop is CASSYSDSYNEQFF. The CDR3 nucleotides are TGTGCCAGCAGTTACAGCGACTCCTACAATGAGCAGTTCTTC.

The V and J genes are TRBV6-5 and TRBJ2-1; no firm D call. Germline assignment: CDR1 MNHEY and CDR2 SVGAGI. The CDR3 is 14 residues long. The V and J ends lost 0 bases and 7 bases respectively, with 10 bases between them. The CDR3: CASSYSWQQNEQFF. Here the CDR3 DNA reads TGTGCCAGCAGTTACTCATGGCAACAGAATGAGCAGTTCTTC.

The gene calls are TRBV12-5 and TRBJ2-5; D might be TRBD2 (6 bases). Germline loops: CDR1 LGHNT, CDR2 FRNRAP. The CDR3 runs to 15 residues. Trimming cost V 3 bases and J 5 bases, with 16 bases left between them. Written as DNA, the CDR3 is TGTGCTAGTGGTTTATTACTGCGGGACTCTGAGACCCAGTACTTC. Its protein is CASGLLLRDSETQYF.

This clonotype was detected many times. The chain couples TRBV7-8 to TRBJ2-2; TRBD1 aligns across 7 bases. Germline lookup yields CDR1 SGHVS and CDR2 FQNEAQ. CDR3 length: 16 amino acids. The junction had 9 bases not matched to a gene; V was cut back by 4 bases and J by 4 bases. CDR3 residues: CASSYGTVTSTGELFF. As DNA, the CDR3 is TGTGCCAGCAGCTACGGGACAGTTACGAGCACCGGGGAGCTGTTTTTT.

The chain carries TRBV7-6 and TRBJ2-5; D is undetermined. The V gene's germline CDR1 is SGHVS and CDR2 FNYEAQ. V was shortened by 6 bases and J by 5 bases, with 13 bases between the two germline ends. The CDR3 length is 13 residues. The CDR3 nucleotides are TGTGCCAGCAGGCCTCGGCTCGGGGAGACCCAGTACTTC. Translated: CASRPRLGETQYF.

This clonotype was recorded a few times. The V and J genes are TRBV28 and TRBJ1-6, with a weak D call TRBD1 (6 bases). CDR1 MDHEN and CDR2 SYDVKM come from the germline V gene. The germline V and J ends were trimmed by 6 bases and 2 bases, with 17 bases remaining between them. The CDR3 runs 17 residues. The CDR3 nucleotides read TGTGCCAGCAGCTACAGGGCCCGTGGCCCCTATAATTCACCCCTCCACTTT. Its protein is CASSYRARGPYNSPLHF. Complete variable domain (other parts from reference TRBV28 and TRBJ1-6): DVKVTQSSRYLVKRTGEKVFLECVQDMDHENMFWYRQDPGLGLRLIYFSYDVKMKEKGDIPEGYSVSREKKERFSLILESASTNQTSMYLCASSYRARGPYNSPLHFGNGTRLTVT.

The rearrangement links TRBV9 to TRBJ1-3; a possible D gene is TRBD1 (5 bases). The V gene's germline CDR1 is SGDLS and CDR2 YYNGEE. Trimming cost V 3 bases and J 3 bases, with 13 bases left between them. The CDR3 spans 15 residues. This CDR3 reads CASSGTDNDGNTIYF. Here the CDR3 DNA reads TGTGCCAGCAGCGGGACGGACAACGATGGAAACACCATATATTTT.

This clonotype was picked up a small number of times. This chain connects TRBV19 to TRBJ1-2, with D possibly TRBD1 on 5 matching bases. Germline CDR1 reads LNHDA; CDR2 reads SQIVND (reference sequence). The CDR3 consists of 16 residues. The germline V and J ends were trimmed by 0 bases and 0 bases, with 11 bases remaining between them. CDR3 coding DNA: TGTGCCAGTAGTATAGATCATGCAGGGTCTAACTATGGCTACACCTTC. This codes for CASSIDHAGSNYGYTF.

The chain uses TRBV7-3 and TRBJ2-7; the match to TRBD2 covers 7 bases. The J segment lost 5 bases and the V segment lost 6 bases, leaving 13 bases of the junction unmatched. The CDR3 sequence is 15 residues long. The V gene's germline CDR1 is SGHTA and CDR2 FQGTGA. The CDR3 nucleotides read TGTGCCAGCAGTCTTAAGCGGGAAGGATTCGACGAGCAGTACGTC. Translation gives CASSLKREGFDEQYV.

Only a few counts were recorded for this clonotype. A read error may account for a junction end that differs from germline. CDR3 loop: CASSPGQGADAFF. The CDR3 DNA reads as TGTGCCAGCAGCCCGGGACAGGGGGCTGACGCTTTCTTT. The V and J genes are TRBV6-4 and TRBJ1-1, with 12 bases aligning to TRBD1. The germline CDR1 and CDR2 sequences are MRHNA and SNTAGT. The CDR3 is 13 residues long.

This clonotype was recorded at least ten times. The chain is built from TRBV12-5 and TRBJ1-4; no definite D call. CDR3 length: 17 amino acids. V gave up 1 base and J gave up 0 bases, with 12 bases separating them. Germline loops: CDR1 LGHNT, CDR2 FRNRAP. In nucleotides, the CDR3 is TGTGCTAGTGGTTTGGGGTCCAGATTATCAACTAATGAAAAACTGTTTTTT. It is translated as CASGLGSRLSTNEKLFF.

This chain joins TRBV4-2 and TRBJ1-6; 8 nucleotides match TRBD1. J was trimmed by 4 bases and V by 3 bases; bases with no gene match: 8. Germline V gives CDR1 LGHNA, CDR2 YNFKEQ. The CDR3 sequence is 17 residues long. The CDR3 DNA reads TGTGCCAGCAGCCAGGGCCGGGGACAGGCGTATAATTCACCCCTCCACTTT. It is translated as CASSQGRGQAYNSPLHF.

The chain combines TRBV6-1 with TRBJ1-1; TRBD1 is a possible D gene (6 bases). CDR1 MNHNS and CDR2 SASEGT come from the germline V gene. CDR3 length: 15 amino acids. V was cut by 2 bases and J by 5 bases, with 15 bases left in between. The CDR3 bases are TGTGCCAGCAGTGAACAGGCAGGGGCTAGGACTGAAGCTTTCTTT. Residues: CASSEQAGARTEAFF.

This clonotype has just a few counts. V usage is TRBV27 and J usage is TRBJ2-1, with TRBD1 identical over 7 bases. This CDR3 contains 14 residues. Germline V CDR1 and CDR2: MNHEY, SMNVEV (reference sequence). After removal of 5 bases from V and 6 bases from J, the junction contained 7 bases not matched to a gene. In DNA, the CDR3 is TGTGCCAGCAGTCCTCAGGACAGGCTCAATGAGCAGTTCTTC. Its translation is CASSPQDRLNEQFF.

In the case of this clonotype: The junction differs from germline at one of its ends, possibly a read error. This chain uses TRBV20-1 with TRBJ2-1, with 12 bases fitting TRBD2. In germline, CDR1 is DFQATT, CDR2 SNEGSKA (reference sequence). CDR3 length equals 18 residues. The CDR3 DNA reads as TGTAGTGCTATAGTCATACTAGCGGGGGGCCTTCATTACAATGAGCAGTTCTTC. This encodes CSAIVILAGGLHYNEQFF.

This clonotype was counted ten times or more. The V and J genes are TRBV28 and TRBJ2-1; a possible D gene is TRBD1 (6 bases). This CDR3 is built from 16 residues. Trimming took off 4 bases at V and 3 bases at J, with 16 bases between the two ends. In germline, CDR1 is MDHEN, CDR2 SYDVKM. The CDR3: CASSSQGGALYNEQFF. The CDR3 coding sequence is TGTGCCAGCAGTTCCCAAGGGGGTGCCCTCTACAATGAGCAGTTCTTC.

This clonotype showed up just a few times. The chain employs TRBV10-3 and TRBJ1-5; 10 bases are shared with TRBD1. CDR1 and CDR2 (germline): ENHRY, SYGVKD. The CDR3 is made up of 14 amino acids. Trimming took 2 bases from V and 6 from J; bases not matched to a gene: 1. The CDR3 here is CAISEGQGVQPQHF. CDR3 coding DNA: TGTGCCATCAGTGAGGGACAGGGGGTTCAGCCCCAGCATTTT.

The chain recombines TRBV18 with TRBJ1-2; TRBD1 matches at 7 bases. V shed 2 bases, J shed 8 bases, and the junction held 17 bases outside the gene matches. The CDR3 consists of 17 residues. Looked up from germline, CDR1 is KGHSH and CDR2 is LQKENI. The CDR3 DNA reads TGTGCCAGCTCACCAAACTGGCCCGGGACAGCGGAGTGGGGCTACACCTTC. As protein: CASSPNWPGTAEWGYTF.

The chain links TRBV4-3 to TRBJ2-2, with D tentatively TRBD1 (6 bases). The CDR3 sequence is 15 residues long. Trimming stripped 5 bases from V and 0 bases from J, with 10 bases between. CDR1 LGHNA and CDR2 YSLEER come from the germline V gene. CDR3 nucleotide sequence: TGCGCCAGCAGCGGGGGACACCCGAACACCGGGGAGCTGTTTTTT. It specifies CASSGGHPNTGELFF.